The 10 T cell receptor beta chains presented below share a single source sample, sequenced in a study of shared T cell receptors in the human thymus. The assay was immunoSEQ multiplex PCR, and TCRdb's table has in-frame clones only and misses some. The table has more than 550,000 clones, 70% to 90% seen once. The same data also contributed to another study, on human thymus T cells.

The sample taken for sequencing was thymocytes. Source of these receptors: a girl under three years old with a congenital heart defect.

The chain employs TRBV13 and TRBJ1-2, with 8 bases matching TRBD1. Germline V lookup: CDR1 PRHDT, CDR2 FYEKMQ (reference sequence). V trimming: 5 bases; J trimming: 8 bases; junction bases outside the gene matches: 4. The CDR3 spans 12 residues. The CDR3 DNA reads as TGTGCCAGCAGCCAGGGGGCGGGCGGCTACACCTTC. Translated, it gives CASSQGAGGYTF.

This chain joins TRBV18 and TRBJ2-7, with a weak D call TRBD1 (6 bases). This CDR3 contains 14 residues. The germline CDR1 and CDR2 sequences are KGHSH and LQKENI. The V end lost 5 bases, the J end lost 0 bases, and 11 bases lay between the germline ends. CDR3 amino acids: CASSIEDSSYEQYF. CDR3 DNA sequence: TGTGCCAGCTCAATTGAGGACAGCTCCTACGAGCAGTACTTC.

The chain uses TRBV6-1 and TRBJ2-7; 13 bases are a match to TRBD2. Germline trimming cut 5 bases from V and 2 bases from J; bases unmatched to any gene: 3. The CDR3 contains 15 residues. Germline CDR1 is MNHNS and CDR2 is SASEGT. The CDR3 DNA is TGTGCCAGCAGTACTAGCGGGGGGGCGGCCTACGAGCAGTACTTC. This codes for CASSTSGGAAYEQYF.

This chain's CDR3 is CASSNGGGGDGYTF. In nucleotides, the CDR3 is TGTGCCAGCAGTAATGGGGGGGGCGGGGATGGCTACACCTTC. This rearrangement joins TRBV6-1 to TRBJ1-2, with TRBD1 as a possible D gene (6 bases). V lost 5 bases to trimming and J lost 6 bases, with 16 bases between them. Germline CDR1 MNHNS, CDR2 SASEGT. CDR3 length: 14 amino acids.

This sequence joins TRBV6-5 and TRBJ1-4; tentatively, D is TRBD1 (6 bases). This CDR3 spans 13 amino acids. Germline CDR1 reads MNHEY; CDR2 reads SVGAGI. The V end lost 2 bases, the J end lost 7 bases, and 8 bases lay between the germline ends. As DNA, the CDR3 is TGTGCCAGCAGTTACCCGGACAGTGAAAAACTGTTTTTT. This translates into CASSYPDSEKLFF.

The chain is built from TRBV4-3 and TRBJ1-6; 7 positions match TRBD1. Unmatched junction bases numbered 10, after V lost 3 bases and J lost 8 bases. The CDR3 length is 16 residues. Germline V gene lookup returns CDR1 LGHNA and CDR2 YSLEER. The CDR3 protein is CASSQTTGTEDSPLHF. The DNA for the CDR3 is TGCGCCAGCAGCCAGACCACCGGGACAGAAGATTCACCCCTCCACTTT.

This clone was observed a few times. The chain uses TRBV10-3 and TRBJ1-1; D unclear. Trimming pared 7 bases from V and 2 bases from J, leaving 11 bases between. Germline V gene lookup returns CDR1 ENHRY and CDR2 SYGVKD. The CDR3 is 13 residues long. CDR3 in amino acids: CAINATPNTEAFF. CDR3 nucleotide sequence: TGTGCCATCAACGCGACACCAAACACTGAAGCTTTCTTT.

In this sample, this clone turned up a few times. The gene calls are TRBV6-6 and TRBJ1-1; no reliable D call. Germline lookup yields CDR1 MNHNY and CDR2 SVGAGI (reference sequence). The CDR3 extends over 15 amino acids. Trimming took off 2 bases at V and 0 bases at J, with 10 bases between the two ends. The CDR3 nucleotides are TGTGCCAGCAGTTACAAAGGCAGGATGAACACTGAAGCTTTCTTT. This gives the protein CASSYKGRMNTEAFF.

The rearrangement joins TRBV5-6 to TRBJ1-2; 11 bases are shared with TRBD1. Germline V gene lookup returns CDR1 SGHDT and CDR2 YYEEEE. The CDR3 consists of 17 residues. The ends lost 1 base at V and 3 bases at J; junction bases unmatched: 8. In DNA, the CDR3 is TGTGCCAGCAGCTTGAAGGGACAGGGGGTAAGGGACTATGGCTACACCTTC. Its protein product is CASSLKGQGVRDYGYTF.

V gene TRBV6-1 combines with J gene TRBJ2-5; 9 bases fit TRBD1. Germline V gene data show CDR1 as MNHNS and CDR2 as SASEGT. The CDR3 totals 14 residues. The V gene end was trimmed by 6 bases and the J gene end by 5 bases; junction bases not matched to a gene: 7. The CDR3 loop reads CASSRTGVLETQYF. CDR3 in DNA: TGTGCCAGCAGCCGGACAGGGGTTCTGGAGACCCAGTACTTC.